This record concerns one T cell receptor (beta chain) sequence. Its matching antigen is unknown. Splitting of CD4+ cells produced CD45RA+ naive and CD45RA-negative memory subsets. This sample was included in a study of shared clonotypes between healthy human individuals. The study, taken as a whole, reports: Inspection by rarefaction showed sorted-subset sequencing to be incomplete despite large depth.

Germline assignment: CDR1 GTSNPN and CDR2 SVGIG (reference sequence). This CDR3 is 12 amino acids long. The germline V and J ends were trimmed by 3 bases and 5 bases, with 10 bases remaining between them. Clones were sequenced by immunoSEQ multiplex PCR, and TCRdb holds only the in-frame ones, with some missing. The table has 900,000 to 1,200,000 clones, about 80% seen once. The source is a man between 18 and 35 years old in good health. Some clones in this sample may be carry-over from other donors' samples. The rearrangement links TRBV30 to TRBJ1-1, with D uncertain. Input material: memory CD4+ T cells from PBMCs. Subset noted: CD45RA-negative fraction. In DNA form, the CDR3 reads TGTGCCTGGAGCCAAGCAGTGACTGAAGCTTTCTTT. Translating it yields CAWSQAVTEAFF.